The 10 T cell receptor beta chains reported below all come from one sample, sequenced in a study of Ad26.COV2.S vaccination and SARS-CoV-2 variants. Here immunoSEQ multiplex PCR was the method, and the copy in TCRdb shows in-frame clones only, minus some. This sample has over 110,000 clones, with about nine tenths found just once. This sample comprised peripheral blood, obtained after recovery from COVID-19. The receptors here all came from a human donor who had recovered from COVID-19.

The chain links TRBV15 to TRBJ2-5; a weak D match, TRBD2 (5 bases). The germline V gene encodes CDR1 LNHNV and CDR2 YYDKDF (reference sequence). V was pared by 3 bases and J by 1 base, with 15 bases between. The CDR3 spans 16 residues. CDR3 DNA: TGTGCCACCAGCAGTATTCGGGGAAAGGTCCAAGAGACCCAGTACTTC. This translates into CATSSIRGKVQETQYF. Full variable domain (rest looked up from reference TRBV15 and TRBJ2-5): DAMVIQNPRYQVTQFGKPVTLSCSQTLNHNVMYWYQQKSSQAPKLLFHYYDKDFNNEADTPDNFQSRRPNTSFCFLDIRSPGLGDTAMYLCATSSIRGKVQETQYFGPGTRLLVL.

The rearrangement joins TRBV5-5 to TRBJ1-2, with a possible D match to TRBD1 (5 bases). The germline V gene encodes CDR1 SGHKS and CDR2 YYEKEE (reference sequence). CDR3 length: 16 residues. V dropped 0 bases and J dropped 0 bases, with 12 bases sitting between them. The CDR3 sequence: CASSLGTPRSNYGYTF. As DNA, the CDR3 is TGTGCCAGCAGCTTGGGGACACCCAGATCTAACTATGGCTACACCTTC. Combining the CDR3 with reference TRBV5-5 and TRBJ1-2 gives the whole variable domain DAGVTQSPTHLIKTRGQQVTLRCSPISGHKSVSWYQQVLGQGPQFIFQYYEKEERGRGNFPDRFSARQFPNYSSELNVNALLLGDSALYLCASSLGTPRSNYGYTFGSGTRLTVV.

The V call is TRBV5-1, the J call TRBJ1-6; D is perhaps TRBD1 (5 bases). V lost 8 bases and J 9 bases, leaving 18 bases between the germline ends. Germline values: CDR1 SGHRS, CDR2 YFSETQ. The CDR3 length is 14 residues. The DNA for the CDR3 is TGCGCCAGTAACCGGGACGTTCAGGGTTCACCCCTCCACTTT. Translating gives CASNRDVQGSPLHF.

This rearrangement joins TRBV3-1 (or the pseudogene TRBV3-2) to TRBJ1-6; weak D call: TRBD1 (5 bases). The length of the CDR3 is 13 residues. V lost 1 base and J 8 bases, leaving 6 bases between the germline ends. Germline V lookup: CDR1 LGHDT, CDR2 YNNKEL (reference sequence). The CDR3 is CASSQGGDSPLHF. In DNA, the CDR3 is TGTGCCAGCAGCCAAGGAGGGGATTCACCCCTCCACTTT.

The V and J genes are TRBV6-2 or TRBV6-3 and TRBJ2-3; D is perhaps TRBD1 or TRBD2 (5 bases each). The CDR3 is 17 residues long. In germline, CDR1 is MNHEY, CDR2 SVGEGT. V lost 4 bases and J 6 bases, leaving 23 bases between the germline ends. CDR3 amino acids: CASSSPGTTIRGDTQYF. The CDR3 DNA follows: TGTGCCAGCAGTTCTCCCGGGACCACCATCCGCGGGGATACGCAGTATTTT.

The V gene is TRBV4-1, the J gene TRBJ2-7; a weak D match, TRBD1 (5 bases). The germline V gene encodes CDR1 MGHRA and CDR2 YSYEKL. The CDR3 extends over 14 amino acids. V was clipped by 3 bases and J by 3 bases, with 12 bases between them. The CDR3 sequence: CASSHFTRDYEQYF. The CDR3 bases are TGCGCCAGCAGCCACTTTACCAGGGACTACGAGCAGTACTTC.

This clone was observed a single time. The chain couples TRBV30 to TRBJ1-1; tentatively, D is TRBD1 (5 bases). This CDR3 region has 11 residues. Germline V gene data show CDR1 as GTSNPN and CDR2 as SVGIG (reference sequence). The V gene lost 5 bases and the J gene lost 7 bases, with 11 bases spanning the gap. CDR3 amino acids: CAWGTGGEAFF. CDR3 in DNA: TGTGCCTGGGGGACGGGGGGTGAAGCTTTCTTT.

The chain combines TRBV28 with TRBJ2-7; D unresolved. Germline-derived CDR1 and CDR2 are MDHEN and SYDVKM. The CDR3 length is 11 residues. The V end lost 2 bases, the J end lost 6 bases, and 5 bases lay between the germline ends. In DNA, the CDR3 is TGTGCCAGCAGTTTAAAAACCGAGCAGTACTTC. This gives the protein CASSLKTEQYF. Full variable domain (missing parts from reference TRBV28 and TRBJ2-7): DVKVTQSSRYLVKRTGEKVFLECVQDMDHENMFWYRQDPGLGLRLIYFSYDVKMKEKGDIPEGYSVSREKKERFSLILESASTNQTSMYLCASSLKTEQYFGPGTRLTVT.

This clone was detected only once. The V call is TRBV5-6, the J call TRBJ2-2, with D unresolved. With 4 bases removed from V and 6 bases from J, the gap between germline ends came to 7 bases. Germline assignment: CDR1 SGHDT and CDR2 YYEEEE. The CDR3 runs to 12 residues. The CDR3 spells CASSRAAGELFF. The CDR3 nucleotides read TGTGCCAGCAGCCGTGCAGCCGGGGAGCTGTTTTTT.

V is TRBV6-5 and J is TRBJ2-2; maybe TRBD2 (6 bases). Germline V gives CDR1 MNHEY, CDR2 SVGAGI. This CDR3 has 15 residues. Trimming shortened V by 5 bases and J by 4 bases, and 14 bases separated the two germline ends. CDR3 protein: CASSIGMRGTGELFF. The DNA of the CDR3 is TGTGCCAGCAGTATAGGGATGCGGGGCACCGGGGAGCTGTTTTTT.